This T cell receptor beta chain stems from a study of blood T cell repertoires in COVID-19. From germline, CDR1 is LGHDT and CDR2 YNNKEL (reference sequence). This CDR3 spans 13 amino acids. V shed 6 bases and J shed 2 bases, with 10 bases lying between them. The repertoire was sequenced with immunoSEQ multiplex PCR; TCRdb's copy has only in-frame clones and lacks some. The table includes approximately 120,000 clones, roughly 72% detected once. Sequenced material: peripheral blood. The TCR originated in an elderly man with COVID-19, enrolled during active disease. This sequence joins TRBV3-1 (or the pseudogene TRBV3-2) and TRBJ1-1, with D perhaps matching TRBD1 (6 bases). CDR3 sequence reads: CASRVQGNTEAFF. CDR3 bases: TGTGCCAGCAGGGTACAGGGAAACACTGAAGCTTTCTTT.